These T cell receptor beta chains were read from a single sample in a study of CD8 T cells in Susac syndrome. TCRdb re-called the immunoSEQ multiplex PCR reads through MiXCR, storing one row per CDR3 protein. The profile shows roughly 180,000 distinct CDR3 sequences, just under 95% of them singletons. The source material was CD4+ T cells from PBMCs. These TCRs come from a human donor with Susac syndrome. Both conserved end residues are part of each CDR3. A D gene is named only where the DNA matches it firmly. Rows may omit the clone size; those that give it use once, few, many or a size class.

CASSLGRGLVQETQYF | TGTGCCAGCAGCTTAGGTCGTGGACTAGTCCAAGAGACCCAGTACTTC | TRBJ2-5 | - | TRBD2 | TRBV7-9
CASSGEGSGTGELFF | TGTGCCAGCAGTGGGGAAGGGAGTGGCACCGGGGAGCTGTTTTTT | TRBJ2-2 | - | - | TRBV2
CASSRQRGVTGELFF | TGTGCCAGCAGTAGACAGCGGGGGGTCACCGGGGAGCTGTTTTTT | TRBJ2-2 | - | TRBD2 | TRBV27
CATADSYNEQFF | TGTGCCACCGCAGATTCCTACAATGAGCAGTTCTTC | TRBJ2-1 | - | - | TRBV24-1
CASSLARRGAGGRDTQYF | TGTGCCAGCAGCTTAGCCCGCCGGGGAGCGGGGGGAAGAGATACGCAGTATTTT | TRBJ2-3 | - | TRBD2 | TRBV7-9
CASSPPTGELFF | TGTGCCAGCAGCCCCCCCACCGGGGAGCTGTTTTTT | TRBJ2-2 | - | - | TRBV7-9
CASSLDSTNTGELFF | TGTGCCAGCAGCTTAGACAGTACGAACACCGGGGAGCTGTTTTTT | TRBJ2-2 | - | - | TRBV11-2
CASSERVGGGTDTQYF | TGTGCCAGCAGTGAACGAGTGGGAGGGGGCACAGATACGCAGTATTTT | TRBJ2-3 | once | TRBD2 | TRBV6-1
CATSGGVTDTQYF | TGTGCCACCAGTGGAGGGGTGACAGATACGCAGTATTTT | TRBJ2-3 | - | - | TRBV24-1
CASRPGLYYEQYF | TGCGCCAGCAGACCGGGACTTTACTACGAGCAGTACTTC | TRBJ2-7 | - | - | TRBV5-1
CASSGQTGTSGYNEQFF | TGTGCCAGCAGTGGTCAGACCGGGACTAGCGGATACAATGAGCAGTTCTTC | TRBJ2-1 | - | TRBD2 | TRBV25-1
CASSQTWDTEAFF | TGCGCCAGCAGCCAGACATGGGACACTGAAGCTTTCTTT | TRBJ1-1 | - | - | TRBV4-3
CASSQAWGNTGELFF | TGTGCCAGCAGCCAAGCCTGGGGGAACACCGGGGAGCTGTTTTTT | TRBJ2-2 | once | - | TRBV14
CASSPAGEESFF | TGTGCCAGCTCACCGGCGGGGGAGGAGAGTTTCTTT | TRBJ1-1 | once | - | TRBV18
CASSRNTEAFF | TGTGCCAGCAGCCGGAACACTGAAGCTTTCTTT | TRBJ1-1 | few | - | TRBV12-3/TRBV12-4
CAWSSGLNTEAFF | TGTGCCTGGAGTTCGGGATTGAACACTGAAGCTTTCTTT | TRBJ1-1 | - | - | TRBV30
CSVRNTDTQYF | TGCAGCGTTAGAAACACAGATACGCAGTATTTT | TRBJ2-3 | once | - | TRBV29-1
CASSQALVLYEQYF | TGCGCCAGCAGCCAAGCGCTAGTTTTGTACGAGCAGTACTTC | TRBJ2-7 | - | - | TRBV4-3
CATSIPLAGAKTQYF | TGTGCCACCAGCATCCCTTTAGCGGGAGCGAAGACCCAGTACTTC | TRBJ2-5 | - | TRBD2 | TRBV15
CSAGTPRVEGYTF | TGCAGTGCTGGAACCCCCAGGGTAGAGGGCTACACCTTC | TRBJ1-2 | - | - | TRBV20-1
CSAGVAAGGGAGELFF | TGCAGTGCAGGGGTAGCGGCGGGAGGGGGGGCCGGGGAGCTGTTTTTT | TRBJ2-2 | - | TRBD2 | TRBV20-1
CASREGTGVYEQYF | TGTGCCAGCAGGGAGGGGACAGGGGTCTACGAGCAGTACTTC | TRBJ2-7 | - | TRBD1 | TRBV2
CSALPKREDYEQYF | TGCAGTGCCCTCCCAAAGCGGGAGGATTACGAGCAGTACTTC | TRBJ2-7 | - | TRBD2 | TRBV20-1
CASSQTGGAGTQYF | TGTGCCAGCAGCCAGACAGGGGGCGCCGGGACCCAGTACTTC | TRBJ2-5 | - | TRBD1 | TRBV3-1
CASSQSIIQPQHF | TGCGCCAGCAGTCAATCGATAATTCAGCCCCAGCATTTT | TRBJ1-5 | - | - | TRBV23-1
CARNAGGNTGELFF | TGTGCCAGGAATGCGGGGGGGAACACCGGGGAGCTGTTTTTT | TRBJ2-2 | - | TRBD2 | TRBV2
CSAYPGQGDWEGPYEQYF | TGCAGTGCATATCCGGGACAGGGGGACTGGGAGGGCCCCTACGAGCAGTACTTC | TRBJ2-7 | - | TRBD1 | TRBV20-1
CASSFRDTTYEQYF | TGTGCCAGCAGTTTCCGGGACACCACCTACGAGCAGTACTTC | TRBJ2-7 | - | - | TRBV12-3/TRBV12-4
CASSQGGGRPLHF | TGTGCCAGCAGCCAAGGTGGGGGTCGGCCCCTCCACTTT | TRBJ1-6 | - | - | TRBV3-1
CSVDLAGASYGYTF | TGCAGCGTTGATCTGGCAGGGGCTAGCTATGGCTACACCTTC | TRBJ1-2 | - | - | TRBV29-1
CATSHTDRGSSGANVLTF | TGTGCCACCAGCCACACTGACAGGGGAAGTTCTGGGGCCAACGTCCTGACTTTC | TRBJ2-6 | once | TRBD1 | TRBV24-1
CASSEGQGLTDTQYF | TGTGCCAGCAGTGAAGGACAGGGCCTCACAGATACGCAGTATTTT | TRBJ2-3 | - | TRBD1 | TRBV2
CASSLGGARGAFF | TGTGCCAGCAGCTTAGGCGGGGCCCGAGGGGCTTTCTTT | TRBJ1-1 | - | - | TRBV7-8
CASSLGVAGESGANVLTF | TGCGCCAGCAGCCTCGGGGTAGCGGGGGAATCTGGGGCCAACGTCCTGACTTTC | TRBJ2-6 | - | TRBD2 | TRBV23-1
CASSLGGHPWDIQYF | TGTGCCAGCAGTCTCGGAGGGCACCCTTGGGACATTCAGTACTTC | TRBJ2-4 | - | - | TRBV2
CASSPQTYNEQFF | TGTGCCAGCTCACCACAGACCTACAATGAGCAGTTCTTC | TRBJ2-1 | - | - | TRBV18
CASSAVAPGQGNYEQYF | TGTGCCAGCAGTGCAGTGGCTCCGGGACAGGGTAACTACGAGCAGTACTTC | TRBJ2-7 | - | TRBD1 | TRBV2
CSASLLGLTYEQYF | TGCAGTGCTAGCCTCTTGGGACTGACCTACGAGCAGTACTTC | TRBJ2-7 | - | - | TRBV20-1
CSARPPLYRQFF | TGCAGTGCTAGACCCCCCCTCTACCGGCAGTTCTTC | TRBJ2-1 | - | - | TRBV20-1
CASSFRPRADTGELFF | TGTGCCAGCAGCTTTCGACCAAGGGCGGATACCGGGGAGCTGTTTTTT | TRBJ2-2 | - | - | TRBV7-9
CAWSLRLGTGGTEAFF | TGTGCCTGGAGTCTGAGACTCGGGACAGGGGGGACTGAAGCTTTCTTT | TRBJ1-1 | - | TRBD1 | TRBV30
CASSLQGYGYTF | TGTGCCAGCAGTTTACAGGGCTATGGCTACACCTTC | TRBJ1-2 | - | - | TRBV27
CASSPLGGNSPLHF | TGTGCCAGCAGTCCGCTGGGGGGGAACTCACCCCTCCACTTT | TRBJ1-6 | - | - | TRBV7-6
CASSQGLTSGQETQYF | TGTGCCAGCAGCCAAGGGCTAACTAGCGGCCAAGAGACCCAGTACTTC | TRBJ2-5 | once | TRBD2 | TRBV4-2
CASSYSFGASGHEQFF | TGTGCCAGCAGTTACTCTTTTGGGGCGTCGGGGCATGAGCAGTTCTTC | TRBJ2-1 | once | - | TRBV6-5
CASSLHGASSYNEQFF | TGTGCCAGCAGCTTACATGGGGCCAGCTCCTACAATGAGCAGTTCTTC | TRBJ2-1 | - | - | TRBV7-3
CSALSDRGDYGYTF | TGCAGTGCTCTCTCGGACAGGGGGGACTATGGCTACACCTTC | TRBJ1-2 | - | TRBD1 | TRBV20-1
CAIVAANTGELFF | TGTGCCATCGTAGCGGCGAACACCGGGGAGCTGTTTTTT | TRBJ2-2 | once | - | TRBV5-4
CSARVTANQPQHF | TGCAGTGCTAGAGTGACAGCAAATCAGCCCCAGCATTTT | TRBJ1-5 | - | - | TRBV20-1
CASSLGGITEAFF | TGCGCCAGCAGCTTGGGGGGGATCACTGAAGCTTTCTTT | TRBJ1-1 | - | - | TRBV5-1
CASSQERQLHYEQYF | TGTGCCAGCAGCCAAGAACGTCAGCTACACTACGAGCAGTACTTC | TRBJ2-7 | - | - | TRBV4-2
CSAGQGGSGRTEAFF | TGCAGCGCCGGCCAGGGGGGCAGCGGTCGGACTGAAGCTTTCTTT | TRBJ1-1 | once | TRBD1 | TRBV29-1
CASSLRNLNYGYTF | TGTGCCAGCAGCTTGCGAAATTTGAACTATGGCTACACCTTC | TRBJ1-2 | - | - | TRBV5-4
CSVVGGGNEQFF | TGCAGCGTTGTCGGAGGGGGCAATGAGCAGTTCTTC | TRBJ2-1 | - | - | TRBV29-1